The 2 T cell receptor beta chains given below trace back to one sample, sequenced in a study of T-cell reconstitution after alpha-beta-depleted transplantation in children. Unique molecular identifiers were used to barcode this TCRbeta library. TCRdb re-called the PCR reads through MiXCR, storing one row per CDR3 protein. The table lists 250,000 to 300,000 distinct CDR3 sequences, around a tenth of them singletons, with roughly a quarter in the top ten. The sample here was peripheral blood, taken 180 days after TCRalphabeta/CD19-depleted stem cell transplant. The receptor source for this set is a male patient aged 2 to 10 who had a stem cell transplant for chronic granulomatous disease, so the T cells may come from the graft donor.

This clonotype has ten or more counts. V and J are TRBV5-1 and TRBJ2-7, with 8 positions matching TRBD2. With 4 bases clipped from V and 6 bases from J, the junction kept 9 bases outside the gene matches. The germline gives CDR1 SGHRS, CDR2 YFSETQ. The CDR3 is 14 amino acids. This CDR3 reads CASSQSGSLGEQYF. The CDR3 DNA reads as TGCGCCAGCAGCCAAAGCGGGAGTCTGGGCGAGCAGTACTTC.

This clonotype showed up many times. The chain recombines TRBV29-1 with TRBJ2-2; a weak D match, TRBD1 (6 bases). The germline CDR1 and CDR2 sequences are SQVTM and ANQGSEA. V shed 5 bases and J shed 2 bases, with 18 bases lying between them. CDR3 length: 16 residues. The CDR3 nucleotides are TGCAGCGTTAACCTAAGGGGGAGTTATAACACCGGGGAGCTGTTTTTT. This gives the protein CSVNLRGSYNTGELFF.